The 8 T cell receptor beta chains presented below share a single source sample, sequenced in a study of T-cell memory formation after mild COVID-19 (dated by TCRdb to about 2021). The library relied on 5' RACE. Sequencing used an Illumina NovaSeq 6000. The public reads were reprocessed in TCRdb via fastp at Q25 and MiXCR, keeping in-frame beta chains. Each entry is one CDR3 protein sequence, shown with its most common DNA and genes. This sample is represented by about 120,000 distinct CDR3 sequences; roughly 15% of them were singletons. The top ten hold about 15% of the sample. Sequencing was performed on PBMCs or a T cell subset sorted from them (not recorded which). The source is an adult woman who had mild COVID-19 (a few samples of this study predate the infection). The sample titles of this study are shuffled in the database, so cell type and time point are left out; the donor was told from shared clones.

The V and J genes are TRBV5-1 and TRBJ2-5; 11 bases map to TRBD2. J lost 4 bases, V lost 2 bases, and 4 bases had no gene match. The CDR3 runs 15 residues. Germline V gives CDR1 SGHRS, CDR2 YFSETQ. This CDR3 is CASSFSGGASETQYF. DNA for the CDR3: TGCGCCAGCAGCTTTAGCGGGGGGGCCTCAGAGACCCAGTACTTC.

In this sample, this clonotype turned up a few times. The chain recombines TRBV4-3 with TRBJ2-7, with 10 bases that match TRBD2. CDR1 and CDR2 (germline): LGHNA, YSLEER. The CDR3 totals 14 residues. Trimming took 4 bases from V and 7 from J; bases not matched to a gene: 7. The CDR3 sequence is CASSPAGGPGEQYF. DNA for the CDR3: TGCGCCAGCAGCCCAGCGGGAGGGCCGGGGGAGCAGTACTTC.

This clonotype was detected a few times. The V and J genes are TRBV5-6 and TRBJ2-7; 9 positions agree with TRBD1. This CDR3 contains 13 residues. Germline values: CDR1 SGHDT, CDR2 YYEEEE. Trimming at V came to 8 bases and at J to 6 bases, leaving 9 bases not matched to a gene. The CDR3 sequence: CASGRDRDGEQYF. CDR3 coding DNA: TGTGCCAGTGGCAGGGACAGGGATGGCGAGCAGTACTTC.

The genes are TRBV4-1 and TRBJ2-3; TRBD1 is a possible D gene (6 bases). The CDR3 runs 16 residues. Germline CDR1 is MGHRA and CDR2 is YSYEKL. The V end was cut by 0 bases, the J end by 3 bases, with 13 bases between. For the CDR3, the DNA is TGCGCCAGCAGCCAAGAGGGGTATCAGGGGACAGATACGCAGTATTTT. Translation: CASSQEGYQGTDTQYF.

In DNA form, the CDR3 reads TGTGCCAGCTCACCCATTCAGGAGCCCTGGGGTACGCAGTATTTT. Protein: CASSPIQEPWGTQYF. J is TRBJ2-3 and V is TRBV18; D is undetermined. V lost 3 bases and J lost 8, with 18 bases in between. CDR1 and CDR2 (germline): KGHSH, LQKENI. The CDR3 contains 15 residues.

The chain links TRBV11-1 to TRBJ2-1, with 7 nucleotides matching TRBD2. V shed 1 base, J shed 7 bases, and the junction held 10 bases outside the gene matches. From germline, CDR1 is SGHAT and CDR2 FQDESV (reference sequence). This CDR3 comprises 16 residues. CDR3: CASSLVASGRRNEQFF. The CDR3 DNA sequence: TGTGCCAGCAGCTTAGTGGCTAGCGGTCGTCGGAATGAGCAGTTCTTC.

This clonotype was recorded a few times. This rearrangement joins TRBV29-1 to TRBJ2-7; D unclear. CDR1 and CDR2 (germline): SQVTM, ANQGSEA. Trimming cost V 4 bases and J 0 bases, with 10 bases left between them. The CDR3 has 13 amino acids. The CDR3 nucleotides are TGCAGCGTTGGCTTGCGTAGCTCCTACGAGCAGTACTTC. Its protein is CSVGLRSSYEQYF.

The CDR3 is CSVRFATNEKLFF. CDR3 bases: TGCAGCGTTCGCTTCGCAACTAATGAAAAACTGTTTTTT. The chain recombines TRBV29-1 with TRBJ1-4, with D unclear. In germline, CDR1 is SQVTM, CDR2 ANQGSEA. Trimming removed 5 bases at V and 0 bases at J, with 7 bases between. The CDR3 has 13 amino acids.